The source of this TCR beta chain is a study of blood T cell repertoires in COVID-19 (dated by TCRdb to between 2020 and 2021). Looking at the study overall: Samples from collaborators originated in the United States, Italy and Spain and spanned both the acute and convalescent phases of COVID-19. Subjects who had been exposed to COVID-19, were actively infected with it, or had recovered from it provided the deeply sampled blood TCRbeta repertoires that made up the dataset. The repertoires were made available in a free public database intended to serve as a resource for research on the immune response to SARS-CoV-2. The material from the prospective study consisted of cDNA or gDNA derived from T cells, B-cell-depleted T cells, or PBMCs. Where available, HLA class I and class II types were taken from metadata supplied by the sample provider and were not determined by assay-based typing. The samples were drawn from two sources: the first 160 participants of the ongoing ImmuneRACE study, and approximately 1,300 subjects contributed by 6 global collaborators. The sample metadata nearly always contained a de-identified subject ID, COVID-19 status, age in years and sex. General study outcomes and caveats: The amount of clinical and demographic metadata varied by source and participant and was provided uncurated.

A word on this clone: Its cognate antigen has yet to be identified. Base quality data are lacking; no much larger clone is found one base away.

The V and J ends are trimmed by 5 bases and 1 base, leaving 15 bases between them. The CDR3 numbers 15 residues from cysteine through phenylalanine. Kept here is only the CDR3 DNA, which spans 45 bases and is read in frame from base 1. Based on the germline V gene, the CDR1 and CDR2 sequences are SGHTA and FQGNSA. Collaborating institutions collected whole blood in K2EDTA tubes following their own protocols. Collaborator samples were shipped for TCRbeta analysis as frozen whole blood, isolated PBMCs, or DNA extracted from either sample type. TCRbeta CDR3 regions were amplified from genomic DNA by means of the immunoSEQ Assay, a bias-controlled multiplex PCR. The paper's processing steps were these. Nucleated cell counts per sample were estimated from amplification of reference gene primers within the assay. Sequence reads were collapsed and filtered to measure the absolute abundance of every unique TCRbeta CDR3 rearrangement. For each sample, productive Simpson clonality was calculated by taking the square root of Simpson's diversity index across productive rearrangements. TCRdb limited this immuneACCESS table to in-frame rearrangements with V and J called. A share of clones is missing; checked studies link under half to unresolved V genes, and the rest is unexplained. V and J calls and clone size are those listed in that table; D and trimming were worked out from the DNA. Here the sample has roughly 150,000 clones; under 90% occur a single time. Around 45% of the sample is taken by the ten largest.

Sequencing was done on a sample of peripheral blood. The sequence derives from a human donor in a cohort sampled during active COVID-19. The chain is encoded by TRBV7-2 joined to TRBJ2-7, with TRBD1 as a weak D call on 6 bases. The CDR3 protein is CASSPDRQRSYEQYF. DNA sequence: TGTGCCAGCAGCCCAGACAGGCAGCGTTCCTACGAGCAGTACTTC.